This T cell receptor (beta chain) was sequenced for a study of blood T cell repertoires in COVID-19. Turning to the study itself: From the United States, Italy and Spain came samples of acute and convalescent COVID-19. T cells, B-cell-depleted T cells, or PBMCs supplied cDNA or gDNA.

Methods used by the authors: How many nucleated cells were present was estimated from reference gene primer amplification. The repertoire was sequenced with immunoSEQ multiplex PCR; TCRdb's copy has only in-frame clones and lacks some. The DNA was the basis for D and trimming; V, J and clone size are from that table. In the table there are approximately 250,000 clones, roughly 88% of which are singletons. In Seattle, patients joined the study during active infection and were tracked longitudinally. V was pared by 1 base and J by 2 bases, with 2 bases of the junction left unmatched. Germline CDR1 is SGHVS and CDR2 is FQNEAQ. The CDR3 extends over 15 amino acids.

This TCR was recovered from a woman aged 70 to 79 with COVID-19, enrolled during active disease. The sequenced sample was peripheral blood. The rearrangement uses TRBV7-8 and TRBJ1-3, with TRBD1 identical over 7 bases. CDR3 bases: TGTGCCAGCAGCTTAGGGACAGGCGCTGGAAACACCATATATTTT. Its protein is CASSLGTGAGNTIYF.